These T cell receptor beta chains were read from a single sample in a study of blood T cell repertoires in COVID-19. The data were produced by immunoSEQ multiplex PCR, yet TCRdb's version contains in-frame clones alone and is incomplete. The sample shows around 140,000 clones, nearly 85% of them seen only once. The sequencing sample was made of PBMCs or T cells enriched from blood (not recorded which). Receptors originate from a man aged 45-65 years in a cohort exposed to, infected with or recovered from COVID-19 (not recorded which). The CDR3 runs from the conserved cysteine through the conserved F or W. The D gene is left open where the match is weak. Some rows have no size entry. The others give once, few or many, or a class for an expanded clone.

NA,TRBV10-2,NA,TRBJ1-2,CASSEYTVGYTF,TGCGCCAGCAGTGAGTACACAGTTGGCTACACCTTC
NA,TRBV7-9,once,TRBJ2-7,CASSLGSGTSYEQYF,TGTGCCAGCAGCTTAGGTTCAGGGACTTCCTACGAGCAGTACTTC
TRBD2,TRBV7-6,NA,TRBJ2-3,CASSLGGAGGRTDTQYF,TGTGCCAGCAGCTTAGGGGGGGCGGGGGGCCGCACAGATACGCAGTATTTT
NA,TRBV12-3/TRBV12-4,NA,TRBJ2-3,CASSLATDTQYF,TGTGCCAGCAGTTTGGCTACAGATACGCAGTATTTT
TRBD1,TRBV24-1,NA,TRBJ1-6,CATSEVGQGYNSPLHF,TGTGCCACCAGTGAGGTGGGACAGGGCTATAATTCACCCCTCCACTTT
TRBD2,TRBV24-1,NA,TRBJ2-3,CATSDLVAGVGTDTQYF,TGTGCCACCAGTGATTTGGTAGCGGGAGTAGGCACAGATACGCAGTATTTT
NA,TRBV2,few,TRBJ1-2,CASGQGGYTF,TGTGCCAGCGGACAAGGTGGCTACACCTTC
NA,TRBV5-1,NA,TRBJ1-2,CASSPNGQYYGYTF,TGCGCCAGCAGCCCTAACGGACAGTATTATGGCTACACCTTC
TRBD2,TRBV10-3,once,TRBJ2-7,CATSPLSGRAEGEQYF,TGTGCCACCAGCCCTCTTAGCGGGAGGGCCGAGGGGGAGCAGTACTTC
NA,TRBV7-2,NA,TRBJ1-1,CASSPIQGNTEAFF,TGTGCCAGCAGCCCCATACAGGGTAACACTGAAGCTTTCTTT
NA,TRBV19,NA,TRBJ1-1,CASTFEGVKNTEAFF,TGTGCCAGTACCTTCGAAGGGGTAAAGAACACTGAAGCTTTCTTT
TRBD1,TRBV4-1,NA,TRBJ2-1,CASSHSGTGLNEQFF,TGCGCCAGCAGCCATTCCGGGACAGGGTTGAATGAGCAGTTCTTC